This T cell receptor beta chain was captured by sequencing in a study of cytomegalovirus exposure and HLA in healthy donors. Study results and caveats: Researchers reported in a later analysis that a missense DCLRE1C variant was tied to TCR beta V- and J-gene trimming.

With regard to this clone: Its antigen remains unidentified.

The V gene lost 6 bases and the J gene lost 0 bases, with 10 bases spanning the gap. The CDR3 length is 13 residues. Germline lookup yields CDR1 SGHRS and CDR2 YFSETQ. The PCR made use of 60 Vbeta and 13 Jbeta primers. TCRdb's copy holds only in-frame clones and misses some; the assay was immunoSEQ multiplex PCR. The sample includes around 140,000 clones, around 82% of them seen just once. Sequenced sample: PBMCs. The rearrangement links TRBV5-1 to TRBJ2-7, with D unresolved. The origin of this receptor is a middle-aged woman in good health and CMV-seropositive. CDR3 bases: TGCGCCAGCATATTACAGATCTCCTACGAGCAGTACTTC. Protein sequence: CASILQISYEQYF.